A selection of T cell receptor beta chains follows, all from one sample in a study of shared clonotypes between healthy human individuals. Some clones are missing from TCRdb's copy, which holds only in-frame ones; the method was immunoSEQ multiplex PCR. Of around 2.3 million clones listed, approximately 94% are singletons. What was sequenced was naive CD4+ T cells sorted from blood. All receptors derive from a man between 18 and 35 years old in good health. Each CDR3 is given with its conserved first and last residue. A D gene is named only where the DNA matches it firmly. Size is stated for part of the rows, as once, few or many counts, or as a class when the clone is expanded.

D gene: -
clone size: -
J gene: TRBJ1-2
V gene: TRBV5-1
CDR3 DNA: TGCGCCAGCAGCTTGGTAGTAGGGGGAAGCGATGGCTACACCTTC
CDR3 protein: CASSLVVGGSDGYTF

D gene: -
clone size: -
J gene: TRBJ1-2
V gene: TRBV10-3
CDR3 DNA: TGTGCCATCAGTGAGTCGAGAGGCTACACCTTC
CDR3 protein: CAISESRGYTF

D gene: -
clone size: -
J gene: TRBJ1-2
V gene: TRBV19
CDR3 DNA: TGTGCCAGTAGTATAGGGCAGGGGTACTATGGCTACACCTTC
CDR3 protein: CASSIGQGYYGYTF

D gene: TRBD1
clone size: -
J gene: TRBJ1-2
V gene: TRBV25-1
CDR3 DNA: TGTGCCAGCAGTGACCCAAACACAGGGGTCTATGGCTACACCTTC
CDR3 protein: CASSDPNTGVYGYTF

D gene: TRBD1
clone size: -
J gene: TRBJ1-3
V gene: TRBV18
CDR3 DNA: TGTGCCATCCAGGACAGGGGCAGAAGTACCATATATTTT
CDR3 protein: CAIQDRGRSTIYF

D gene: TRBD1
clone size: -
J gene: TRBJ1-1
V gene: TRBV28
CDR3 DNA: TGTGCCAGCAGTTTGCCTACAGGGGCAGGGGGCACTGAAGCTTTCTTT
CDR3 protein: CASSLPTGAGGTEAFF

D gene: TRBD1
clone size: -
J gene: TRBJ2-7
V gene: TRBV28
CDR3 DNA: TGTGCCAGCAGCCCCGGGACAGTTTATCGCCCAACCTACGAGCAGTACTTC
CDR3 protein: CASSPGTVYRPTYEQYF

D gene: -
clone size: -
J gene: TRBJ2-7
V gene: TRBV6-5
CDR3 DNA: TGTGCCAGCAGTCAGCCCGGGACTGGCTCCTACGAGCAGTACTTC
CDR3 protein: CASSQPGTGSYEQYF

D gene: -
clone size: -
J gene: TRBJ2-2
V gene: TRBV6-5
CDR3 DNA: TGTGCCGTCCAGGGTGAGGGGGCGAACACCGGGGAGCTGTTTTTT
CDR3 protein: CAVQGEGANTGELFF

D gene: TRBD1
clone size: -
J gene: TRBJ1-3
V gene: TRBV7-2
CDR3 DNA: TGTGCCAGCAGTTTCTCGGGGACAGGGAACTCTGGAAACACCATATATTTT
CDR3 protein: CASSFSGTGNSGNTIYF

D gene: TRBD1
clone size: -
J gene: TRBJ2-2
V gene: TRBV11-2
CDR3 DNA: TGTGCCAGCAGCTCCTCCGGGACAGTTAACACCGGGGAGCTGTTTTTT
CDR3 protein: CASSSSGTVNTGELFF

D gene: -
clone size: few
J gene: TRBJ1-3
V gene: TRBV7-9
CDR3 DNA: TGTGCCAGCAGCCCAGAAGGGCATGGAAACACCATATATTTT
CDR3 protein: CASSPEGHGNTIYF

D gene: TRBD1
clone size: -
J gene: TRBJ2-1
V gene: TRBV29-1
CDR3 DNA: TGCAGCGCGTACACCGGGACAGGGGCTTTCGGGGAGCAGTTCTTC
CDR3 protein: CSAYTGTGAFGEQFF

D gene: -
clone size: -
J gene: TRBJ2-7
V gene: TRBV9
CDR3 DNA: TGTGCCAGCAGCCCTCAGGGGACCCCCTACGAGCAGTACTTC
CDR3 protein: CASSPQGTPYEQYF

D gene: TRBD1
clone size: once
J gene: TRBJ2-7
V gene: TRBV10-2
CDR3 DNA: TGCGCCAGCAGCCCCGGGACAGGGGGTCCCTACGAGCAGTACTTC
CDR3 protein: CASSPGTGGPYEQYF

D gene: -
clone size: once
J gene: TRBJ2-2
V gene: TRBV2
CDR3 DNA: TGTGCCAGCAGCCCGCCGAGGGGCGGGAACACCGGGGAGCTGTTTTTT
CDR3 protein: CASSPPRGGNTGELFF

D gene: TRBD1
clone size: -
J gene: TRBJ1-6
V gene: TRBV6-5
CDR3 DNA: TGTGCCAGCAGTTACGGGACAGGGGGAGACTCACCCCTCCACTTT
CDR3 protein: CASSYGTGGDSPLHF

D gene: -
clone size: -
J gene: TRBJ1-5
V gene: TRBV6-6
CDR3 DNA: TGTGCCAGCAGTCCGTACCAGGGGACACAGGACCAGCCCCAGCATTTT
CDR3 protein: CASSPYQGTQDQPQHF

D gene: -
clone size: -
J gene: TRBJ2-1
V gene: TRBV6-6
CDR3 DNA: TGTGCCAGCAGTTACTCGACCCCAGGGCCCAATGAGCAGTTCTTC
CDR3 protein: CASSYSTPGPNEQFF

D gene: -
clone size: -
J gene: TRBJ1-6
V gene: TRBV6-1
CDR3 DNA: TGTGCCAGCAGTGAAGCCCACGATGCACCGACAGGTCTGTCATCACCCCTCCACTTT
CDR3 protein: CASSEAHDAPTGLSSPLHF

D gene: -
clone size: -
J gene: TRBJ2-7
V gene: TRBV5-1
CDR3 DNA: TGCGCCAGCAGCTTGTGGGGGACCACAGGGAACTACGAGCAGTACTTC
CDR3 protein: CASSLWGTTGNYEQYF

D gene: -
clone size: -
J gene: TRBJ2-7
V gene: TRBV9
CDR3 DNA: TGTGCCAGCAGCGTATCCTCGGGAGCTTACGAGCAGTACTTC
CDR3 protein: CASSVSSGAYEQYF

D gene: -
clone size: few
J gene: TRBJ1-6
V gene: TRBV18
CDR3 DNA: TGTGCCAGCTCCCCCATCGACAGATCGTCTAATTCACCCCTCCACTTT
CDR3 protein: CASSPIDRSSNSPLHF

D gene: -
clone size: -
J gene: TRBJ2-1
V gene: TRBV19
CDR3 DNA: TGTGCCAGTAGCAACCCCAGCGGGTCCTACAATGAGCAGTTCTTC
CDR3 protein: CASSNPSGSYNEQFF

D gene: -
clone size: -
J gene: TRBJ1-4
V gene: TRBV5-1
CDR3 DNA: TGCGCCAGCAGCCAGGAGGGTGAAAAACTGTTTTTT
CDR3 protein: CASSQEGEKLFF

D gene: -
clone size: -
J gene: TRBJ2-7
V gene: TRBV10-3
CDR3 DNA: TGTGCCATCAGTGACGGGACATCCTCCTACGAGCAGTACTTC
CDR3 protein: CAISDGTSSYEQYF

D gene: TRBD2
clone size: once
J gene: TRBJ2-2
V gene: TRBV30
CDR3 DNA: TGTGCCTGGAGTCTAGGACTAGCGGGAATCACCGGGGAGCTGTTTTTT
CDR3 protein: CAWSLGLAGITGELFF

D gene: -
clone size: -
J gene: TRBJ1-2
V gene: TRBV5-4
CDR3 DNA: TGTGCCAGTGGCGGAGTTAACTATGGCTACACCTTC
CDR3 protein: CASGGVNYGYTF

D gene: -
clone size: -
J gene: TRBJ2-7
V gene: TRBV5-4
CDR3 DNA: TGTGCCAGCAGCTTTCCCTCCGCCCCAATCGAGCAGTACTTC
CDR3 protein: CASSFPSAPIEQYF

D gene: -
clone size: once
J gene: TRBJ2-6
V gene: TRBV19
CDR3 DNA: TGTGCCAGTAGTACACTAGCTCTCGGCTCTGGGGCCAACGTCCTGACTTTC
CDR3 protein: CASSTLALGSGANVLTF

D gene: TRBD1
clone size: -
J gene: TRBJ1-4
V gene: TRBV30
CDR3 DNA: TGTGCCTCGAAAGACAGGGGAGCGGAAAAACTGTTTTTT
CDR3 protein: CASKDRGAEKLFF

D gene: TRBD1
clone size: once
J gene: TRBJ2-7
V gene: TRBV7-2
CDR3 DNA: TGTGCCAGCAGCTTAGAAGGACAGGTCCCCTACGAGCAGTACTTC
CDR3 protein: CASSLEGQVPYEQYF

D gene: -
clone size: -
J gene: TRBJ2-3
V gene: TRBV10-3
CDR3 DNA: TGTGCCATCAGTGACATGACTGGTACAGATACGCAGTATTTT
CDR3 protein: CAISDMTGTDTQYF

D gene: TRBD2
clone size: -
J gene: TRBJ2-1
V gene: TRBV29-1
CDR3 DNA: TGCAGCGTTGAAGGTTCGACTAGCGGGAGAACAAATGAGCAGTTCTTC
CDR3 protein: CSVEGSTSGRTNEQFF

D gene: -
clone size: -
J gene: TRBJ2-2
V gene: TRBV6-5
CDR3 DNA: TGTGCCAGCAGACCTAGTTGGGGGTCCACCGGGGAGCTGTTTTTT
CDR3 protein: CASRPSWGSTGELFF

D gene: -
clone size: -
J gene: TRBJ2-1
V gene: TRBV10-3
CDR3 DNA: TGTGCCATCAGTGAGTCGATGGCGGATACCTACAATGAGCAGTTCTTC
CDR3 protein: CAISESMADTYNEQFF

D gene: -
clone size: -
J gene: TRBJ2-1
V gene: TRBV10-3
CDR3 DNA: TGTGCCATCAGTGCCCTGGATGAGCAGTTCTTC
CDR3 protein: CAISALDEQFF

D gene: TRBD2
clone size: -
J gene: TRBJ2-1
V gene: TRBV7-9
CDR3 DNA: TGTGCCAGCAGCCTACTAGCGGGAGCCCTCAATGAGCAGTTCTTC
CDR3 protein: CASSLLAGALNEQFF

D gene: TRBD1
clone size: -
J gene: TRBJ2-1
V gene: TRBV27
CDR3 DNA: TGTGCCAGCAGTTCACAGGGGGCCCCCTCCAATGAGCAGTTCTTC
CDR3 protein: CASSSQGAPSNEQFF

D gene: -
clone size: -
J gene: TRBJ2-2
V gene: TRBV7-2
CDR3 DNA: TGTGCCAGCAGCACATTCGGGGAGCTGTTTTTT
CDR3 protein: CASSTFGELFF

D gene: TRBD2
clone size: once
J gene: TRBJ2-1
V gene: TRBV11-3
CDR3 DNA: TGTGCCAGCAGCGCTCCGGGACTAGCGGGGGGTGAGCAGTTCTTC
CDR3 protein: CASSAPGLAGGEQFF

D gene: -
clone size: -
J gene: TRBJ1-1
V gene: TRBV27
CDR3 DNA: TGTGCCAGCAGTGCCTCGGGACTGAGTTTGAGGACTGAAGCTTTCTTT
CDR3 protein: CASSASGLSLRTEAFF

D gene: -
clone size: -
J gene: TRBJ1-5
V gene: TRBV4-1
CDR3 DNA: TGCGCCAGCAGCCAAGAAGGGGGAGCGCCGAATCAGCCCCAGCATTTT
CDR3 protein: CASSQEGGAPNQPQHF

D gene: -
clone size: -
J gene: TRBJ1-2
V gene: TRBV6-1
CDR3 DNA: TGTGCCAGCAGTGAAGACCGGAGTTATGGCTACACCTTC
CDR3 protein: CASSEDRSYGYTF

D gene: -
clone size: -
J gene: TRBJ2-3
V gene: TRBV29-1
CDR3 DNA: TGCAGCGTTGAAGAACTGTCAGATACGCAGTATTTT
CDR3 protein: CSVEELSDTQYF

D gene: -
clone size: -
J gene: TRBJ2-3
V gene: TRBV5-1
CDR3 DNA: TGCGCCAGCAGCTTGGCCGTAGCAGGGGAGGCGGATACGCAGTATTTT
CDR3 protein: CASSLAVAGEADTQYF